This is a list of T cell receptor beta chains from one sample in a study. TCRdb re-analysed the RT-PCR reads in MiXCR, keeping a single row per CDR3 protein. The sample lists about 700,000 distinct CDR3 sequences, 14% occurring once. The material sequenced was memory CD4+ T cells from blood. All receptors derive from a female donor in good health, serving as a healthy control. Each CDR3 is given without its conserved first and last residue.

TRBV20-1 | SAETGVVGYT
TRBV30 | AWSGGPGLGTQY
TRBV27 | ASSSINRPATNTGELF
TRBV18 | ASSPDRGEAF
TRBV12-3/TRBV12-4 | ASSFYTRETEQF
TRBV5-6 | ASSFRQGFDYGYT
TRBV27 | ASTAEGSSYNEQF
TRBV28 | ASRPHSGANVLT
TRBV30 | AWSRQGEGYT
TRBV7-2 | ASSSERQAPLH
TRBV7-8 | ASSLVQFANTGELF
TRBV20-1 | SARDYKRDPYEQY
TRBV12-3/TRBV12-4 | ASSLQGARQPQH
TRBV7-2 | ASSPFASYEQY
TRBV14 | ASSQNFGETQY
TRBV20-1 | SAGTSGSEEQY
TRBV5-1 | ASSGQGMGEQY
TRBV6-6 | ASSRGAGLWDTQY
TRBV6-2/TRBV6-3 | ASSYSKVSETQY
TRBV7-9 | ASRATGGIKQY
TRBV5-5 | ASSPEEVFYGYT
TRBV5-1 | ASSSGTGGYGYT
TRBV18 | ASSPGTSASSGANVLT